A single sample is the source of the 10 T cell receptor beta chains below, sequenced in a study of blood T cell repertoires in COVID-19 (TCRdb year 2020). The protocol used for the library was the immunoSEQ multiplex PCR assay. The clones in this table, taken by TCRdb from immuneACCESS, are in-frame only. Not every clone is retained; where verified, under half of the shortfall comes from an unresolved V gene, and the cause of the rest is unknown. The sample includes fewer than 150,000 clones, with approximately 88% observed a single time. Approximately 12% of the sample goes to the ten largest clones. Sequencing was performed on peripheral blood. The receptors were sampled from a woman aged 25 to 45 who had recovered from COVID-19.

Concerning this clone itself: The junction and the germline gene differ at one end; a read error may be behind it. The rearrangement uses TRBV30 and TRBJ2-5; D perhaps matches TRBD2 (5 bases). The CDR3 loop spans 11 amino acids. Germline V gene sequence: CDR1 GTSNPN, CDR2 SVGIG (reference sequence). The DNA for the CDR3 is TGTGCCTGGAGTTGGGGAGAGGCCCAGTACTTC. Protein: CAWSWGEAQYF. The variable domain in full, completed from reference TRBV30 and TRBJ2-5, reads SQTIHQWPATLVQPVGSPLSLECTVEGTSNPNLYWYRQAAGRGLQLLFYSVGIGQISSEVPQNLSASRPQDRQFILSSKKLLLSDSGFYLCAWSWGEAQYFGPGTRLLVL.

The chain combines TRBV18 with TRBJ1-1, with 11 bases that match TRBD1. The CDR3 extends over 15 amino acids. The germline CDR1 and CDR2 sequences are KGHSH and LQKENI. Unmatched junction bases numbered 5, after V lost 3 bases and J lost 5 bases. CDR3 sequence: CASSPWDRGFTEAFF. The CDR3 DNA follows: TGTGCCAGCTCACCGTGGGACAGGGGGTTTACTGAAGCTTTCTTT.

The chain links TRBV10-1 to TRBJ2-7; TRBD1 matches 9 bases. Germline CDR1 reads WNHNN; CDR2 reads SYGVQD (reference sequence). With V trimmed by 1 base and J by 6 bases, 10 bases remained unmatched. The CDR3 spans 16 residues. The CDR3 DNA sequence: TGCGCCAGCAGTGAGTTCTCGGGACAGGGTTTTGGCGAGCAGTACTTC. Encoded protein: CASSEFSGQGFGEQYF.

This rearrangement joins TRBV11-2 to TRBJ1-6; 9 bases agree with TRBD1. This CDR3 region has 16 residues. CDR1 and CDR2 (germline): SGHAT, FQNNGV. Trimming at V came to 5 bases and at J to 4 bases, leaving 6 bases not matched to a gene. As DNA, the CDR3 is TGTGCCAGCAGCCGGGGACAGGGCTATTATAATTCACCCCTCCACTTT. Residues: CASSRGQGYYNSPLHF.

CDR3 loop: CASSLTAGGYSGANVLTF. The CDR3 DNA sequence: TGTGCCAGCAGCTTAACCGCAGGGGGCTACTCTGGGGCCAACGTCCTGACTTTC. The V gene is TRBV7-3, the J gene TRBJ2-6, with 8 positions matching TRBD1. Trimming cost V 0 bases and J 0 bases; bases outside gene matches: 4. The germline V gene has CDR1 SGHTA and CDR2 FQGTGA. The CDR3 length is 18 residues.

This clone has a single count. The CDR3 here is CATSRDHRARYEQYF. DNA of the CDR3: TGTGCCACCAGCAGAGACCACAGGGCTCGCTACGAGCAGTACTTC. V is TRBV15 and J is TRBJ2-7; tentatively, D is TRBD1 (6 bases). This CDR3 is 15 amino acids long. The V gene's germline CDR1 is LNHNV and CDR2 YYDKDF (reference sequence). Trimming took off 0 bases at V and 3 bases at J, with 12 bases between the two ends.

CDR3 in amino acids: CASSVEGTGYGYTF. DNA of the CDR3: TGTGCCAGCAGCGTAGAAGGAACGGGCTATGGCTACACCTTC. The J gene is TRBJ1-2, the V gene TRBV9; D gene unclear. This CDR3 comprises 14 residues. Germline lookup yields CDR1 SGDLS and CDR2 YYNGEE. Trimming took 0 bases from V and 4 from J, leaving 10 bases between them.

The sample holds a few counts of this clone. This sequence joins TRBV3-1 (or the pseudogene TRBV3-2) and TRBJ2-3; TRBD2 matches at 14 bases. Unmatched junction bases numbered 8, after V lost 4 bases and J lost 2 bases. Germline V lookup: CDR1 LGHDT, CDR2 YNNKEL (reference sequence). The length of the CDR3 is 18 residues. DNA for the CDR3: TGTGCCAGCAGCCCGACGGGACTAGCGGGAGATGTCACAGATACGCAGTATTTT. This sequence encodes CASSPTGLAGDVTDTQYF.

The chain combines TRBV6-6 with TRBJ1-4; possibly TRBD1 for D (6 bases). Trimming removed 7 bases from V and 4 bases from J, with 13 bases in between. The CDR3 is 14 amino acids. CDR1 is MNHNY and CDR2 is SVGAGI in the germline V gene (reference sequence). The CDR3 protein is CASTSGHFNEKLFF. CDR3 nucleotide sequence: TGTGCCAGCACCTCGGGACATTTTAATGAAAAACTGTTTTTT.

V gene TRBV5-4 combines with J gene TRBJ2-7; TRBD2 matches at 9 bases. The length of the CDR3 is 16 residues. V lost 3 bases to trimming and J lost 4 bases; unmatched junction nucleotides: 11. Germline CDR1 is SGHNT and CDR2 is YYREEE (reference sequence). The CDR3 region is CASSSTSGTSLYEQYF. CDR3 nucleotides: TGTGCCAGCAGCTCGACGTCCGGGACTAGCTTGTACGAGCAGTACTTC. Full variable domain (missing parts from reference TRBV5-4 and TRBJ2-7): ETGVTQSPTHLIKTRGQQVTLRCSSQSGHNTVSWYQQALGQGPQFIFQYYREEENGRGNFPPRFSGLQFPNYSSELNVNALELDDSALYLCASSSTSGTSLYEQYFGPGTRLTVT.